Following are 5 T cell receptor beta chains from one sample sequenced in a study of CD8 T cells in Susac syndrome (dated by TCRdb to between 2018 and 2020). Library generation was performed with the immunoSEQ multiplex PCR assay. RNA was extracted using the RNeasy kit, and roughly 0.5 to 1 ug of the RNA was reverse transcribed with random hexamers. TCRdb reworked the public reads: Q25 trimming with fastp, MiXCR clone assembly, productive beta chains retained. Merged by CDR3 protein, the rows form single entries marked with the most common genes and DNA. The sample table records more than 150,000 distinct CDR3 sequences; around 96% of these occur just once. The ten most abundant clones make up over 0.12% of the sample. The specimen was CD4+ T cells from PBMCs. Every receptor here comes from a human donor in good health.

V gene TRBV12-3 or TRBV12-4 combines with J gene TRBJ1-2; D is unclear. This CDR3 contains 14 residues. Trimming removed 6 bases at V and 6 bases at J, with 17 bases between. The chain's CDR3 is CASRPTANGHGYTF. CDR3 DNA sequence: TGTGCCAGCAGGCCGACGGCCAACGGGCATGGCTACACCTTC.

The chain couples TRBV19 to TRBJ2-1; D is uncertain. Between the trimmed V and J ends, which lost 0 bases and 0 bases, there was a span of 9 bases. Germline-derived CDR1 and CDR2 are LNHDA and SQIVND (reference sequence). The CDR3 covers 16 residues. The CDR3 nucleotides are TGTGCCAGTAGTATAGATTCACGGAGCTCCTACAATGAGCAGTTCTTC. This translates into CASSIDSRSSYNEQFF.

The chain uses TRBV28 and TRBJ1-2; D is perhaps TRBD1 (6 bases). The germline V gene encodes CDR1 MDHEN and CDR2 SYDVKM. V lost 6 bases and J lost 4, with 12 bases in between. The CDR3 loop spans 13 amino acids. The CDR3 is CASSPGTPYGYTF. CDR3 coding DNA: TGTGCCAGCAGCCCCGGGACACCCTATGGCTACACCTTC.

This clonotype was counted once. The J gene is TRBJ1-1, the V gene TRBV29-1; a possible D gene is TRBD1 (5 bases). The CDR3 loop spans 13 amino acids. The ends were cut back, 6 bases at V and 1 base at J, with 12 bases in the middle. CDR1 and CDR2 (germline): SQVTM, ANQGSEA. CDR3 sequence: CSVGEAPNTEAFF. DNA of the CDR3: TGCAGCGTGGGGGAGGCACCGAACACTGAAGCTTTCTTT.

The chain has TRBV20-1 and TRBJ1-6; D not resolved. Trimming took off 3 bases at V and 3 bases at J, with 6 bases between the two ends. This CDR3 has 13 amino acids. The germline V gene encodes CDR1 DFQATT and CDR2 SNEGSKA (reference sequence). In DNA form, the CDR3 reads TGCAGTGCTAGGGAGGGCTATAATTCACCCCTCCACTTT. Its translation is CSAREGYNSPLHF.